This TCR beta chain was sequenced during a study of T cells after yellow fever vaccination. Study-wide results and caveats: The booster saw the reappearance of most primary-vaccination clones (more than 95% CD4, less than 90% CD8).

With 8 bases clipped from V and 8 bases from J, the junction kept 11 bases outside the gene matches. The CDR3 sequence is 13 residues long. CDR1 is SQVTM, CDR2 ANQGSEA, per germline. This clonotype turned up a few times. Its antigen is unidentified. One entry per CDR3 protein, called by TCRdb with MiXCR from the 5' RACE reads. This table has fewer than 500,000 distinct CDR3 sequences, about 17% appearing once. The origin of this receptor is a man younger than 30 who received the YFV17D yellow fever vaccine. The V gene is TRBV29-1, the J gene TRBJ1-4; 7 bases match TRBD1. The source material was PBMCs, sampled before the yellow fever booster vaccination. CDR3 region: CSTRSQGSEKLFF. In nucleotides, the CDR3 is TGCAGCACCCGCTCACAGGGGTCGGAAAAACTGTTTTTT.